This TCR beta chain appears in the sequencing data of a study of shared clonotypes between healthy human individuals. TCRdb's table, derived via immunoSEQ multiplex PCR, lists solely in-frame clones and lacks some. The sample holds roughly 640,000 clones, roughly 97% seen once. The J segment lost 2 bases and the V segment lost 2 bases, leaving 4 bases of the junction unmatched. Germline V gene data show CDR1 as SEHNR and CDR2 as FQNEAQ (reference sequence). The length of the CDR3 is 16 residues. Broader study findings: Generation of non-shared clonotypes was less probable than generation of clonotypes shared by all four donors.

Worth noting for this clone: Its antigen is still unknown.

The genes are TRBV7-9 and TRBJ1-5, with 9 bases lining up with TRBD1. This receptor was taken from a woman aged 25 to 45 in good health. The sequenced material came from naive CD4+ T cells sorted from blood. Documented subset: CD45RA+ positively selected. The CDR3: CASSLSQGAGNQPQHF. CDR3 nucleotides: TGTGCCAGCAGCTTATCACAGGGGGCAGGCAATCAGCCCCAGCATTTT.